The T cell receptor beta chain under discussion was sequenced for a study of chemoradiotherapy in HPV16-positive cancers. The table came from immunoSEQ multiplex PCR; TCRdb's copy has only in-frame clones and leaves some out. The sample lists under 6,000 clones; roughly 85% were seen once. Germline V gene data show CDR1 as MDHEN and CDR2 as SYDVKM. V lost 8 bases to trimming and J lost 8 bases; unmatched junction nucleotides: 22. The CDR3 covers 18 residues. Study results and limitations: For HPV16-positive patients, expanding HPV-responsive T cells associated with longer recurrence-free survival.

As concerns this clone: Its antigen is undetermined.

The clonotype comes from a human donor with HPV-associated anogenital cancer. The specimen comprised tumor tissue, sampled from a patient who underwent chemoradiotherapy. The V call is TRBV28, the J call TRBJ1-4, with TRBD1 matching over 8 bases. CDR3 nucleotide sequence: TGTGCCAGCGAAGCCCTGCTAGGGCCGGACAGGGTTAACGAAAAACTGTTTTTT. Its translation: CASEALLGPDRVNEKLFF.